The 14 T cell receptor beta chains in this list originate from one sample, sequenced in a study of blood T cell repertoires in COVID-19. Data came from immunoSEQ multiplex PCR; TCRdb stores just in-frame clones and leaves some out. The repertoire has roughly 400,000 clones, around nine tenths of them found once; the top ten carry approximately 1.5%. Specimen: PBMCs or T cells enriched from blood (not recorded which). Every receptor here comes from a woman between 18 and 29 years old who had been exposed to COVID-19.

The chain carries TRBV7-2 and TRBJ2-7; possible D gene TRBD2, 5 bases. There are 16 residues in the CDR3. Trimming took 0 bases from V and 4 from J, leaving 16 bases between them. The germline gives CDR1 SGHTA, CDR2 FQGNSA. CDR3 loop: CASSLAPGVFRYEQYF. In DNA, the CDR3 is TGTGCCAGCAGCTTAGCCCCCGGGGTATTCAGGTACGAGCAGTACTTC.

This chain uses TRBV5-4 with TRBJ2-7, with 9 bases that match TRBD2. There are 15 residues in the CDR3. V dropped 3 bases and J dropped 5; count of bases not matched to a gene: 9. The germline gives CDR1 SGHNT, CDR2 YYREEE (reference sequence). CDR3 in DNA: TGTGCCAGCAGCTCCCCCGGGACTAGCCCCCACGAGCAGTACTTC. It translates to CASSSPGTSPHEQYF.

The chain uses TRBV4-1 and TRBJ2-1; perhaps TRBD1 as D (6 bases). This CDR3 contains 16 residues. V lost 0 bases and J 2 bases, leaving 11 bases between the germline ends. CDR1 is MGHRA and CDR2 is YSYEKL in the germline V gene. The CDR3 protein is CASSQEVQGTYNEQFF. The CDR3 region has the DNA TGCGCCAGCAGCCAAGAGGTCCAGGGGACCTACAATGAGCAGTTCTTC.

This chain joins TRBV10-1 and TRBJ2-1; 14 nucleotides line up with TRBD2. V lost 0 bases, J lost 0 bases, and 4 bases stayed unmatched. The CDR3 runs to 19 residues. Germline CDR1 is WNHNN and CDR2 is SYGVQD (reference sequence). The CDR3 spells CASSESRLAGGPSYNEQFF. CDR3 nucleotide sequence: TGCGCCAGCAGTGAGTCGAGACTAGCGGGAGGGCCCTCCTACAATGAGCAGTTCTTC.

V gene TRBV29-1 combines with J gene TRBJ2-7, with D perhaps TRBD2 (5 bases). Germline values: CDR1 SQVTM, CDR2 ANQGSEA. The CDR3 sequence is 11 residues long. V lost 3 bases and J lost 4, with 7 bases in between. CDR3 DNA sequence: TGCAGCGTTGAGGGAGCGTACGAGCAGTACTTC. Protein product: CSVEGAYEQYF.

As DNA, the CDR3 is TGCAGCGCCCGACAGAACACTGAAGCTTTCTTT. This gives the protein CSARQNTEAFF. This chain connects TRBV29-1 to TRBJ1-1; D is unclear. This CDR3 is built from 11 residues. V was cut by 7 bases and J by 1 base, with 7 bases left in between. Per the germline V gene, CDR1 is SQVTM and CDR2 is ANQGSEA.

This clone has just a few counts. The chain uses TRBV3-1 (or the pseudogene TRBV3-2) and TRBJ1-4, with D unresolved. The V gene's germline CDR1 is LGHDT and CDR2 YNNKEL (reference sequence). Trimming pared 0 bases from V and 10 bases from J, leaving 9 bases between. The CDR3 contains 13 residues. The DNA of the CDR3 is TGTGCCAGCAGCCAAGATCGACCGGGAAAACTGTTTTTT. It translates to CASSQDRPGKLFF.

The gene calls are TRBV27 and TRBJ1-6; D is uncertain. Germline V gives CDR1 MNHEY, CDR2 SMNVEV (reference sequence). Trimming left V 4 bases short and J 7 bases short, with 20 bases between. The CDR3 is 17 amino acids. The CDR3 loop reads CASSSLLREGANSPLHF. The CDR3 DNA is TGTGCCAGCAGTTCCCTACTAAGAGAGGGAGCAAATTCACCCCTCCACTTT.

The V gene is TRBV2, the J gene TRBJ1-2, with 10 bases fitting TRBD1. The V segment lost 3 bases and the J segment 8 bases; nucleotides outside the gene matches: 6. This CDR3 has 14 amino acids. Germline values: CDR1 SNHLY, CDR2 FYNNEI. The CDR3 loop reads CASSEGTGAWGYTF. CDR3 nucleotides: TGTGCCAGCAGTGAGGGGACAGGGGCTTGGGGCTACACCTTC.

This clone was seen a single time. The rearrangement uses TRBV7-9 and TRBJ1-2, with D perhaps TRBD1 (6 bases). V dropped 3 bases and J dropped 2 bases, with 10 bases sitting between them. Germline V gene sequence: CDR1 SEHNR, CDR2 FQNEAQ (reference sequence). There are 14 residues in the CDR3. CDR3 region: CASSFGDRNYGYTF. CDR3 DNA: TGTGCCAGCAGCTTTGGAGACAGGAACTATGGCTACACCTTC.

The chain has TRBV5-1 and TRBJ1-6; 7 nucleotides align to TRBD1. This CDR3 is 15 amino acids long. Germline lookup yields CDR1 SGHRS and CDR2 YFSETQ. V was clipped by 4 bases and J by 7 bases; unmatched bases: 8. The CDR3 reads CASSGPGQMNSPLHF. The DNA of the CDR3 is TGCGCCAGCAGCGGACCGGGACAGATGAATTCACCCCTCCACTTT.

The chain joins TRBV28 to TRBJ1-1; D may be TRBD1 (5 bases). V shed 6 bases and J shed 5 bases, with 22 bases lying between them. In germline, CDR1 is MDHEN, CDR2 SYDVKM. This CDR3 region has 16 residues. Written as DNA, the CDR3 is TGTGCCAGCAGGGAACGGGGGGGGACCCGAATGACTGAAGCTTTCTTT. It codes for CASRERGGTRMTEAFF.

Turning to this clone: Distinct nucleotide sequences in the sample also encode this CDR3. The chain is built from TRBV29-1 and TRBJ1-2, with D possibly matching TRBD1 (6 bases). V shed 0 bases and J shed 4 bases, with 6 bases lying between them. Per the germline V gene, CDR1 is SQVTM and CDR2 is ANQGSEA. The CDR3 runs to 12 residues. The chain's CDR3 is CSVEEGAYGYTF. DNA of the CDR3: TGCAGCGTTGAAGAGGGGGCCTATGGCTACACCTTC.

The gene calls are TRBV5-5 and TRBJ1-4, with unresolved D. This CDR3 has 13 amino acids. Germline loops: CDR1 SGHKS, CDR2 YYEKEE (reference sequence). V lost 1 base to trimming and J lost 7 bases, with 8 bases between them. The CDR3 DNA follows: TGTGCCAGCAGCTTGCTGGCAGGTGAAAAACTGTTTTTT. It translates to CASSLLAGEKLFF.